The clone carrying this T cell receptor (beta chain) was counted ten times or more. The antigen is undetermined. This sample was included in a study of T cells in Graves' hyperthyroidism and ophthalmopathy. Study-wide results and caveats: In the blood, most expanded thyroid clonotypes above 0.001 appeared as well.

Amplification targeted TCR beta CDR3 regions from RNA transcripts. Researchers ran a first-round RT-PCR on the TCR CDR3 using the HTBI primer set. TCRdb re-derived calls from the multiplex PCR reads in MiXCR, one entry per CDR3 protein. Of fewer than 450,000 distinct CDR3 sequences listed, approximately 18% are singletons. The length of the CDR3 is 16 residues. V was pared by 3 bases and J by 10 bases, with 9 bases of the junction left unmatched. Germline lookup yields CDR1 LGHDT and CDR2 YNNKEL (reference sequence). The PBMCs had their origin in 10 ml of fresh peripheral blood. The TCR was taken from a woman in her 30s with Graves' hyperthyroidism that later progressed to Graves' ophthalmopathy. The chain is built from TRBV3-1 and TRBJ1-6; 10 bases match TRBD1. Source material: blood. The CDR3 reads CASSQEPGTGVSPLHF. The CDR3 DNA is TGTGCCAGCAGCCAGGAACCCGGGACAGGGGTGTCACCCCTCCACTTT. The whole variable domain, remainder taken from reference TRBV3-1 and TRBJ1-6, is DTAVSQTPKYLVTQMGNDKSIKCEQNLGHDTMYWYKQDSKKFLKIMFSYNNKELIINETVPNRFSPKSPDKAHLNLHINSLELGDSAVYFCASSQEPGTGVSPLHFGNGTRLTVT.